Each of the 27 T cell receptor beta chains below was sequenced from the same sample in a study of T-cell reconstitution after alpha-beta-depleted transplantation in children. Library preparation (for TCRbeta) was performed with unique molecular identifiers. TCRdb re-derived calls from the PCR reads in MiXCR, one entry per CDR3 protein. The repertoire holds hundreds of thousands of distinct CDR3 sequences, 10% to 15% seen once, with 2.2% in the top ten. The input for sequencing was PBMCs, mostly from graft donor cells, taken 360 days after TCRalphabeta/CD19-depleted stem cell transplant. These receptors originate from a male patient younger than 18 who had a stem cell transplant for acute myeloid leukemia, so the T cells may come from the graft donor.

This clonotype was detected a few times. The chain recombines TRBV15 with TRBJ1-2, with TRBD1 identical over 10 bases. CDR1 is LNHNV and CDR2 is YYDKDF in the germline V gene (reference sequence). The CDR3 spans 16 residues. The ends lost 2 bases at V and 2 bases at J; junction bases unmatched: 5. Written as DNA, the CDR3 is TGTGCCACCAGCAGACCCGGGACAGGGGCCAACTATGGCTACACCTTC. As protein: CATSRPGTGANYGYTF.

This clonotype was recorded a few times. The chain employs TRBV6-2 or TRBV6-3 and TRBJ2-7; the D is unclear. Germline V gene data show CDR1 as MNHEY and CDR2 as SVGEGT. The CDR3 covers 14 residues. The V end was cut by 8 bases, the J end by 6 bases, with 20 bases between. For the CDR3, the DNA is TGTGCCAGCCTTTTCACACCTAACGTCGGCGAGCAGTACTTC. Its translation: CASLFTPNVGEQYF.

There are many counts of this clonotype. This chain connects TRBV27 to TRBJ2-7, with TRBD1 matching 10 bases. CDR3 length: 18 amino acids. The germline gives CDR1 MNHEY, CDR2 SMNVEV (reference sequence). V was pared by 3 bases and J by 0 bases, with 11 bases of the junction left unmatched. The CDR3 DNA sequence: TGTGCCAGCAGTTTGTGGACAGGGGGAATACGGAGCTCCTACGAGCAGTACTTC. Its protein is CASSLWTGGIRSSYEQYF.

The genes are TRBV2 and TRBJ2-4, with 10 bases that match TRBD1. V shed 6 bases and J 0 bases; nucleotides not matched to a gene: 8. Germline loops: CDR1 SNHLY, CDR2 FYNNEI. The CDR3 runs 17 residues. The CDR3 bases are TGTGCCAGCAGGGGACAGGGGACTGATCTAGCCAAAAACATTCAGTACTTC. Encoded protein: CASRGQGTDLAKNIQYF.

The chain employs TRBV3-1 and TRBJ2-3; TRBD2 aligns across 14 bases. This CDR3 comprises 19 residues. CDR1 and CDR2 (germline): LGHDT, YNNKEL (reference sequence). Trimming took 3 bases from V and 2 from J; bases not matched to a gene: 10. The CDR3 reads CASSHLPGTSGSLTDTQYF. Written as DNA, the CDR3 is TGTGCCAGCAGCCACCTACCCGGGACTAGCGGGAGTCTCACAGATACGCAGTATTTT.

The chain carries TRBV7-2 and TRBJ2-5; TRBD2 might be the D (6 bases). Per germline, CDR1 SGHTA and CDR2 FQGNSA. Between the trimmed V and J ends, which lost 3 bases and 4 bases, there was a span of 15 bases. The CDR3 is 15 amino acids. The CDR3 region has the DNA TGTGCCAGCAGCTTCGGTCGCGGGAAAGGAGAGACCCAGTACTTC. It is translated as CASSFGRGKGETQYF.

The V gene is TRBV27, the J gene TRBJ2-1; the D gene is possibly TRBD1 (5 bases). The germline V and J ends were trimmed by 1 base and 8 bases, with 15 bases remaining between them. The CDR3 runs to 15 residues. Looked up from germline, CDR1 is MNHEY and CDR2 is SMNVEV (reference sequence). CDR3 bases: TGTGCCAGCAGTTTATTGCTAGGGGCCTTTTATGAGCAGTTCTTC. It specifies CASSLLLGAFYEQFF.

The chain recombines TRBV20-1 with TRBJ2-4, with 10 bases fitting TRBD2. The V segment lost 6 bases and the J segment 0 bases; nucleotides outside the gene matches: 5. The germline V gene has CDR1 DFQATT and CDR2 SNEGSKA (reference sequence). The CDR3 has 15 amino acids. Here the CDR3 reads CSALGLAIAKNIQYF. CDR3 nucleotide sequence: TGCAGTGCCCTGGGACTAGCGATAGCCAAAAACATTCAGTACTTC.

In its sample, this clonotype was seen a few times. The chain is built from TRBV29-1 and TRBJ2-1; TRBD2 agrees at 10 bases. Germline V lookup: CDR1 SQVTM, CDR2 ANQGSEA. V was pared by 5 bases and J by 7 bases, with 14 bases of the junction left unmatched. CDR3 size: 16 residues. CDR3 sequence: CSVRPFPQREGNEQFF. CDR3 bases: TGCAGCGTTCGCCCTTTCCCCCAGCGGGAGGGGAATGAGCAGTTCTTC.

This clonotype was picked up a small number of times. The CDR3 loop reads CASTGTDYSNQPQHF. The CDR3 nucleotides read TGTGCCAGCACCGGGACAGATTATTCCAATCAGCCCCAGCATTTT. The chain joins TRBV28 to TRBJ1-5, with 7 bases matching TRBD1. The CDR3 is 15 residues long. The germline gives CDR1 MDHEN, CDR2 SYDVKM. V shed 7 bases and J 3 bases; nucleotides not matched to a gene: 9. The variable domain in full, completed from reference TRBV28 and TRBJ1-5, reads DVKVTQSSRYLVKRTGEKVFLECVQDMDHENMFWYRQDPGLGLRLIYFSYDVKMKEKGDIPEGYSVSREKKERFSLILESASTNQTSMYLCASTGTDYSNQPQHFGDGTRLSIL.

This chain uses TRBV4-3 with TRBJ2-1; 7 nucleotides agree with TRBD2. The germline gives CDR1 LGHNA, CDR2 YSLEER. Losses at the gene ends were 1 base for V and 11 bases for J; bases not matched to a gene: 5. CDR3 length equals 13 residues. As DNA, the CDR3 is TGCGCCAGCAGCCAAGGTCCGGGGGGTAAGCAGTTCTTC. It codes for CASSQGPGGKQFF.

This chain links TRBV5-5 with TRBJ2-1; 10 nucleotides match TRBD1. V was pared by 4 bases and J by 6 bases, with 10 bases of the junction left unmatched. Germline V CDR1 and CDR2: SGHKS, YYEKEE (reference sequence). This CDR3 contains 16 residues. The CDR3 loop is CASSTVEGQGINEQFF. CDR3 coding DNA: TGTGCCAGCAGCACCGTGGAGGGACAGGGGATCAATGAGCAGTTCTTC.

In this sample, this clonotype turned up a few times. CDR3 region: CASSPTVLAKNIQYF. The CDR3 DNA reads as TGTGCCAGCAGTCCTACGGTTCTAGCCAAAAACATTCAGTACTTC. This chain uses TRBV12-3 or TRBV12-4 with TRBJ2-4; D not resolved. V gave up 5 bases and J gave up 0 bases, with 11 bases separating them. The CDR3 length is 15 residues.

The V and J genes are TRBV6-5 and TRBJ2-5, with D hard to call. Germline CDR1 MNHEY, CDR2 SVGAGI. CDR3 length: 9 amino acids. Trimming stripped 11 bases from V and 5 bases from J, with 6 bases between. The CDR3 region has the DNA TGTGCCCCCGAGGAGACCCAGTACTTC. It is translated as CAPEETQYF.

The J gene is TRBJ2-6, the V gene TRBV4-3; the D is unclear. V lost 1 base and J lost 1, with 5 bases in between. The CDR3 has 15 residues. Germline V gene sequence: CDR1 LGHNA, CDR2 YSLEER. The CDR3 coding sequence is TGCGCCAGCAGCCAAGCGAAGTCTGGGGCCAACGTCCTGACTTTC. Translation gives CASSQAKSGANVLTF.

The chain uses TRBV30 and TRBJ2-3; no reliable D call. CDR3 length: 15 amino acids. Trimming took 0 bases from V and 1 from J, leaving 11 bases between them. Germline V gives CDR1 GTSNPN, CDR2 SVGIG (reference sequence). The CDR3 region has the DNA TGTGCCTGGAGTGTACGCGGCGACCGCACAGATACGCAGTATTTT. Its protein is CAWSVRGDRTDTQYF.

This clonotype has a handful of counts. V and J are TRBV5-1 and TRBJ2-7, with D perhaps matching TRBD2 (6 bases). The CDR3 totals 16 residues. Germline values: CDR1 SGHRS, CDR2 YFSETQ. Trimming removed 2 bases from V and 3 bases from J, with 18 bases in between. The CDR3 protein is CASSLSRLVGDYEQYF. The CDR3 nucleotides are TGCGCCAGCAGCTTAAGCAGACTAGTAGGGGACTACGAGCAGTACTTC.

This clonotype was seen only a few times. CDR3: CASSRTTPNQPQHF. CDR3 coding DNA: TGTGCCAGCAGTCGGACAACTCCGAATCAGCCCCAGCATTTT. The gene calls are TRBV12-3 or TRBV12-4 and TRBJ1-5; tentatively, D is TRBD1 (5 bases). Deletions cut 5 bases from V and 4 bases from J, with 12 bases between. This CDR3 region has 14 residues.

This clonotype has only a few counts. The chain joins TRBV24-1 to TRBJ2-1, with D possibly called TRBD1 or TRBD2 (5 bases each). Germline-derived CDR1 and CDR2 are KGHDR and SFDVKD. The CDR3 has 17 residues. V was cut by 1 base and J by 0 bases, with 12 bases left in between. The DNA of the CDR3 is TGTGCCACCAGTGATTTCTGGGGGTCGAGCTCCTACAATGAGCAGTTCTTC. It is translated as CATSDFWGSSSYNEQFF.

In this sample, this clonotype turned up once. One junction end does not reproduce the germline sequence, and a read error may be involved. The CDR3 is CNARKNGETQYF. CDR3 in DNA: TGCAATGCTAGAAAAAACGGGGAGACCCAGTACTTC. The chain carries TRBV20-1 and TRBJ2-5, with no clear D. This CDR3 spans 12 amino acids. Germline V gene sequence: CDR1 DFQATT, CDR2 SNEGSKA (reference sequence).

This clonotype appeared a few times. The genes are TRBV5-1 and TRBJ2-2; TRBD2 matches at 8 bases. The V gene end was trimmed by 1 base and the J gene end by 1 base; junction bases not matched to a gene: 6. This CDR3 is built from 17 residues. CDR1 is SGHRS and CDR2 is YFSETQ in the germline V gene. The CDR3 DNA sequence: TGCGCCAGCAGCTTGCCTCGACTAGCGATGAACACCGGGGAGCTGTTTTTT. It codes for CASSLPRLAMNTGELFF.

This clonotype has more than one count but fewer than ten. The gene calls are TRBV12-3 or TRBV12-4 and TRBJ2-7; D unresolved. The germline V and J ends were trimmed by 3 bases and 6 bases, with 12 bases remaining between them. The CDR3 spans 13 residues. CDR3 loop: CASSLVPGGEQYF. CDR3 sequence (DNA): TGTGCCAGCAGTTTGGTACCCGGCGGCGAGCAGTACTTC.

The gene calls are TRBV4-3 and TRBJ2-1, with TRBD2 as a possible D gene (5 bases). CDR3 length equals 13 residues. CDR1 is LGHNA, CDR2 YSLEER, per germline. V shed 1 base and J shed 15 bases, with 16 bases lying between them. CDR3 sequence reads: CASSQVGYEGAFF. The CDR3 nucleotides read TGCGCCAGCAGCCAAGTGGGATACGAGGGCGCGTTCTTC.

This clonotype has ten or more counts. The chain is built from TRBV4-3 and TRBJ2-1, with a weak D call TRBD1 (6 bases). V lost 0 bases and J 3 bases, leaving 21 bases between the germline ends. Germline CDR1 and CDR2: LGHNA and YSLEER. This CDR3 is 19 amino acids long. In DNA, the CDR3 is TGCGCCAGCAGCCAAGAAAAGACAGGCTTCCTTAGGGTCTACAATGAGCAGTTCTTC. Protein: CASSQEKTGFLRVYNEQFF.

The CDR3 region has the DNA TGTGCCAGCAGCTCTAGACGGGGACTAGCGGGAGTGGGGCAGTTCTTC. This encodes CASSSRRGLAGVGQFF. The V and J genes are TRBV7-9 and TRBJ2-1, with 14 bases that match TRBD2. The CDR3 length is 16 residues. V dropped 4 bases and J dropped 12; count of bases not matched to a gene: 11. The germline CDR1 and CDR2 sequences are SEHNR and FQNEAQ (reference sequence).

This clonotype has only a few counts. CDR3 in amino acids: CAISDPLGGGNTGELFF. DNA for the CDR3: TGTGCCATCAGTGACCCGTTGGGGGGAGGGAACACCGGGGAGCTGTTTTTT. The gene calls are TRBV10-3 and TRBJ2-2, with a tentative D call TRBD2 (6 bases). Germline V gene lookup returns CDR1 ENHRY and CDR2 SYGVKD. The length of the CDR3 is 17 residues. The V gene lost 3 bases and the J gene lost 1 base, with 15 bases spanning the gap.

This clonotype has only a few counts. The J gene is TRBJ2-3, the V gene TRBV6-2 or TRBV6-3, with a weak D call TRBD1 (6 bases). The length of the CDR3 is 15 residues. Trimming took 7 bases from V and 1 from J, leaving 15 bases between them. The germline V gene encodes CDR1 MNHEY and CDR2 SVGEGT. DNA of the CDR3: TGTGCCAGCATAGACCCGGGACAAGGCACAGATACGCAGTATTTT. It yields the protein CASIDPGQGTDTQYF.